This TCR beta chain was observed in a study of graft-versus-host responses after intestinal transplantation. Study outcomes and limitations: Peak circulating GvH clone levels tracked with early post-transplant HvG declines. High graft-versus-host to host-versus-graft clonal ratios were seen in allografts of patients with graft-donor T cell macrochimerism. Analysis identified GvH clones in recipient marrow, with some appearing first in ileum or blood.

As regards this clone: Its matching antigen is unknown.

V shed 3 bases and J 4 bases; nucleotides not matched to a gene: 0. The CDR3 length is 13 residues. Germline CDR1 and CDR2: SGHTA and FQGNSA. Profiled with immunoSEQ multiplex PCR; TCRdb holds only in-frame clones, not every one. The sample consists of about 40,000 clones, about 90% of them appearing once. The TCR sequence derives from a human patient who received an intestinal transplant, so some T cells may come from the graft donor. The starting material was PBMCs, obtained 314 days after intestinal transplant. The genes are TRBV7-2 and TRBJ1-1, with 9 bases identical to TRBD1. The CDR3 DNA reads as TGTGCCAGCAGCTTGACAGGGGGCACTGAAGCTTTCTTT. Protein sequence: CASSLTGGTEAFF.